The 24 T cell receptor beta chains presented below share a single source sample, sequenced in a study of blood T cell repertoires in COVID-19. Produced via immunoSEQ multiplex PCR; TCRdb's table is partial and in-frame only. The table has about 34,000 clones, 75% seen once. The sequenced sample was peripheral blood. The receptors were sampled from a man older than 75 with active or convalescent COVID-19.

This clone was seen more than once but under ten times. The chain uses TRBV2 and TRBJ2-1; possibly TRBD2 for D (6 bases). Trimming shortened V by 8 bases and J by 3 bases, and 29 bases separated the two germline ends. This CDR3 contains 19 residues. Germline V gene lookup returns CDR1 SNHLY and CDR2 FYNNEI. The CDR3 is CASLSWGSSTGASYNEQFF. The CDR3 region has the DNA TGTGCCAGCCTGTCTTGGGGGAGTTCAACGGGAGCGAGCTACAATGAGCAGTTCTTC.

The V gene is TRBV10-3, the J gene TRBJ1-1, with D uncertain. V lost 5 bases and J 1 base, leaving 11 bases between the germline ends. Looked up from germline, CDR1 is ENHRY and CDR2 is SYGVKD. The CDR3 consists of 14 residues. CDR3 coding DNA: TGTGCCATCAGTTCAGGTGGGTGGAACACTGAAGCTTTCTTT. Its translation: CAISSGGWNTEAFF.

V usage is TRBV7-9 and J usage is TRBJ1-2; D might be TRBD1 (5 bases). The CDR3 is 16 amino acids. Trimming took off 2 bases at V and 2 bases at J, with 15 bases between the two ends. Germline values: CDR1 SEHNR, CDR2 FQNEAQ (reference sequence). The CDR3 coding sequence is TGTGCCAGCAGCTTATTGCAGGGCTTTTTCAACTATGGCTACACCTTC. It codes for CASSLLQGFFNYGYTF.

The V call is TRBV19, the J call TRBJ2-3, with TRBD2 identical over 13 bases. The germline V gene encodes CDR1 LNHDA and CDR2 SQIVND (reference sequence). Trimming removed 0 bases from V and 0 bases from J; junction bases left unmatched: 6. This CDR3 spans 19 amino acids. The CDR3 loop is CASSIDRGLAGISTDTQYF. The CDR3, as DNA: TGTGCCAGTAGTATAGACCGGGGACTAGCGGGAATAAGCACAGATACGCAGTATTTT. The full variable domain, rest sourced from reference TRBV19 and TRBJ2-3, is DGGITQSPKYLFRKEGQNVTLSCEQNLNHDAMYWYRQDPGQGLRLIYYSQIVNDFQKGDIAEGYSVSREKKESFPLTVTSAQKNPTAFYLCASSIDRGLAGISTDTQYFGPGTRLTVL.

This clone appeared a single time. This chain links TRBV7-2 with TRBJ2-1, with 7 bases that match TRBD2. Germline V gene lookup returns CDR1 SGHTA and CDR2 FQGNSA. The CDR3 runs to 15 residues. V lost 4 bases, J lost 2 bases, and 5 bases stayed unmatched. In nucleotides, the CDR3 is TGTGCCAGCAGCTCCACTAGCGCAGCCTACAATGAGCAGTTCTTC. Its protein product is CASSSTSAAYNEQFF.

The V gene is TRBV28, the J gene TRBJ2-2; D is perhaps TRBD1 (6 bases). This CDR3 spans 14 amino acids. V was pared by 6 bases and J by 3 bases, with 11 bases between. The germline CDR1 and CDR2 sequences are MDHEN and SYDVKM. Here the CDR3 DNA reads TGTGCCAGCAGCCCCGGACAGCACACCGGGGAGCTGTTTTTT. Its translation is CASSPGQHTGELFF. Full variable domain (rest looked up from reference TRBV28 and TRBJ2-2): DVKVTQSSRYLVKRTGEKVFLECVQDMDHENMFWYRQDPGLGLRLIYFSYDVKMKEKGDIPEGYSVSREKKERFSLILESASTNQTSMYLCASSPGQHTGELFFGEGSRLTVL.

This clone appeared a few times. V and J are TRBV28 and TRBJ1-4, with D possibly matching TRBD1 (6 bases). Germline V gene data show CDR1 as MDHEN and CDR2 as SYDVKM. The V and J ends lost 8 bases and 3 bases respectively, with 13 bases between them. CDR3 size: 14 residues. The CDR3 nucleotides read TGTGCCAGCGCATCCAGGGGACCTAATGAAAAACTGTTTTTT. This gives the protein CASASRGPNEKLFF.

V gene TRBV2 combines with J gene TRBJ1-1, with TRBD1 matching 8 bases. There are 13 residues in the CDR3. V gave up 5 bases and J gave up 7 bases; unmatched junction bases: 6. The germline V gene encodes CDR1 SNHLY and CDR2 FYNNEI. CDR3 residues: CASSFRGQDEAFF. Here the CDR3 DNA reads TGTGCCAGCAGTTTCAGGGGGCAAGATGAAGCTTTCTTT.

The genes are TRBV10-3 and TRBJ2-3; the D gene is possibly TRBD2 (8 bases). This CDR3 has 18 amino acids. Per germline, CDR1 ENHRY and CDR2 SYGVKD. V gave up 3 bases and J gave up 0 bases, with 19 bases separating them. CDR3 sequence (DNA): TGTGCCATCAGTGAATTAGCGGGGACAGTCCCTAGCACAGATACGCAGTATTTT. Its protein is CAISELAGTVPSTDTQYF.

This chain links TRBV2 with TRBJ2-1, with 8 bases matching TRBD1. The CDR3 spans 15 residues. The J segment lost 3 bases and the V segment lost 4 bases, leaving 5 bases of the junction unmatched. Germline loops: CDR1 SNHLY, CDR2 FYNNEI. CDR3 in amino acids: CASSAQGALYNEQFF. The CDR3 region has the DNA TGTGCCAGCAGTGCTCAGGGGGCGCTCTACAATGAGCAGTTCTTC.

The CDR3 region is CASSTQGNNRQDTQYF. CDR3 nucleotide sequence: TGTGCCAGTAGTACCCAAGGAAACAACAGGCAGGATACGCAGTATTTT. The rearrangement links TRBV19 to TRBJ2-3; D may be TRBD1 (5 bases). With 4 bases removed from V and 6 bases from J, the gap between germline ends came to 20 bases. Germline values: CDR1 LNHDA, CDR2 SQIVND (reference sequence). This CDR3 region has 16 residues.

This chain connects TRBV6-5 to TRBJ1-2; D possibly corresponds to TRBD1 (5 bases). CDR3 length: 13 amino acids. V lost 6 bases and J 4 bases, leaving 12 bases between the germline ends. Germline V gene data show CDR1 as MNHEY and CDR2 as SVGAGI. Here the CDR3 reads CASRVGLSYGYTF. The CDR3 DNA reads TGTGCCAGCAGAGTGGGACTGAGCTATGGCTACACCTTC.

V usage is TRBV6-5 and J usage is TRBJ1-3; D may be TRBD1 (5 bases). The CDR3 totals 14 residues. Trimming removed 8 bases at V and 2 bases at J, with 13 bases between. In germline, CDR1 is MNHEY, CDR2 SVGAGI. The CDR3 protein is CASWGGGTGNTIYF. In nucleotides, the CDR3 is TGTGCCAGCTGGGGGGGAGGCACTGGAAACACCATATATTTT.

The sample holds one count of this clone. CDR3 nucleotides: TGTGCCAGCAGTGGGACTAGCGGGTCATCATCCGGGGAGCTGTTTTTT. This translates into CASSGTSGSSSGELFF. The rearrangement uses TRBV2 and TRBJ2-2; 11 nucleotides match TRBD2. The CDR3 sequence is 16 residues long. Losses at the gene ends were 4 bases for V and 6 bases for J; bases not matched to a gene: 7. Germline assignment: CDR1 SNHLY and CDR2 FYNNEI.

This clone was detected once. V is TRBV11-3 and J is TRBJ1-1; unclear D gene. Germline V lookup: CDR1 SGHNT, CDR2 YENEEA. V was pared by 5 bases and J by 3 bases, with 10 bases between. The CDR3 spans 13 residues. The CDR3 nucleotides are TGTGCCAGCAGCCCGAGAAAAGACACTGAAGCTTTCTTT. Translating gives CASSPRKDTEAFF. Combining the CDR3 with reference TRBV11-3 and TRBJ1-1 gives the whole variable domain EAGVVQSPRYKIIEKKQPVAFWCNPISGHNTLYWYLQNLGQGPELLIRYENEEAVDDSQLPKDRFSAERLKGVDSTLKIQPAELGDSAVYLCASSPRKDTEAFFGQGTRLTVV.

In DNA, the CDR3 is TGTGCCAGCAGCCAAGTTGTACAGGGGTACGAGCAGTACTTC. It is translated as CASSQVVQGYEQYF. The gene calls are TRBV7-9 and TRBJ2-7, with 7 nucleotides matching TRBD1. The CDR3 has 14 amino acids. From germline, CDR1 is SEHNR and CDR2 FQNEAQ (reference sequence). V lost 5 bases, J lost 4 bases, and 8 bases stayed unmatched.

This rearrangement joins TRBV29-1 to TRBJ2-7, with 8 positions matching TRBD2. After removal of 1 base from V and 1 base from J, the junction contained 6 bases not matched to a gene. The germline gives CDR1 SQVTM, CDR2 ANQGSEA. This CDR3 spans 15 amino acids. CDR3 sequence (DNA): TGCAGCGTTGAAGGAGATACTAGCGGATCCTACGAGCAGTACTTC. Amino acids: CSVEGDTSGSYEQYF.

The chain is built from TRBV3-1 (or the pseudogene TRBV3-2) and TRBJ1-2; D remains ambiguous. V shed 0 bases and J shed 8 bases, with 7 bases lying between them. Germline CDR1 is LGHDT and CDR2 is YNNKEL (reference sequence). The CDR3 has 12 residues. The CDR3 region is CASSQDIRGYTF. CDR3 nucleotides: TGTGCCAGCAGCCAAGATATCCGGGGCTACACCTTC.

This clone was counted between two and nine times. The J gene is TRBJ2-7, the V gene TRBV5-1; 11 positions agree with TRBD2. J gave up 0 bases and V 2 bases, and 1 base lay outside the gene matches. The CDR3 runs to 15 residues. The germline V gene has CDR1 SGHRS and CDR2 YFSETQ. DNA for the CDR3: TGCGCCAGCAGCTTACTAGCGGGGGCCTCCTACGAGCAGTACTTC. Translating gives CASSLLAGASYEQYF.

This clone was counted a single time. The J gene is TRBJ2-5, the V gene TRBV5-5, with 7 bases lining up with TRBD2. The trim removed 4 bases at V and 3 bases at J, leaving 6 bases unmatched. Germline-derived CDR1 and CDR2 are SGHKS and YYEKEE (reference sequence). The CDR3 has 14 residues. This chain's CDR3 is CASSPGTTKETQYF. The CDR3 coding sequence is TGTGCCAGCAGCCCCGGGACTACCAAAGAGACCCAGTACTTC.

In its sample, this clone was seen a few times. The J gene is TRBJ1-2, the V gene TRBV30; 9 bases fit TRBD1. The V and J ends lost 1 base and 4 bases, in that order; junction bases with no gene match: 4. Germline values: CDR1 GTSNPN, CDR2 SVGIG (reference sequence). The CDR3 contains 14 residues. The CDR3 DNA reads as TGTGCCTGGAGTGGGGGACAGGGCGCCTATGGCTACACCTTC. This gives the protein CAWSGGQGAYGYTF.

This rearrangement joins TRBV6-5 to TRBJ2-3; 7 positions agree with TRBD2. The CDR3 runs to 15 residues. V shed 0 bases, J shed 5 bases, and the junction held 5 bases outside the gene matches. Germline lookup yields CDR1 MNHEY and CDR2 SVGAGI. The CDR3 DNA sequence: TGTGCCAGCAGTTACTCTGGGATAGCGGGAGATACGCAGTATTTT. This sequence encodes CASSYSGIAGDTQYF.

This CDR3 is CATGTVYQPQHF. The CDR3 DNA reads TGTGCCACCGGGACAGTTTATCAGCCCCAGCATTTT. This sequence joins TRBV28 and TRBJ1-5; 7 positions agree with TRBD1. CDR1 MDHEN and CDR2 SYDVKM come from the germline V gene. The V gene end was trimmed by 10 bases and the J gene end by 5 bases; junction bases not matched to a gene: 5. The CDR3 is made up of 12 amino acids.

The chain recombines TRBV25-1 with TRBJ2-3; TRBD2 matches 8 bases. Germline trimming cut 6 bases from V and 2 bases from J; bases unmatched to any gene: 7. Germline CDR1 reads MGHDK; CDR2 reads SYGVNS. The length of the CDR3 is 15 residues. CDR3 sequence (DNA): TGTGCCAGCAGACCCCTAGCGGGCAACACAGATACGCAGTATTTT. This gives the protein CASRPLAGNTDTQYF. Variable domain in full (rest from reference TRBV25-1 and TRBJ2-3): EADIYQTPRYLVIGTGKKITLECSQTMGHDKMYWYQQDPGMELHLIHYSYGVNSTEKGDLSSESTVSRIRTEHFPLTLESARPSHTSQYLCASRPLAGNTDTQYFGPGTRLTVL.